The clone carrying this TCR beta chain was seen a handful of times. CDR1 and CDR2 from the germline V gene are MGHRA and YSYEKL. The length of the CDR3 is 13 residues. V gave up 0 bases and J gave up 7 bases, with 7 bases separating them. The data originate from a study of graft-versus-host responses after intestinal transplantation. Looking at the study overall: Isolated intestinal, liver-intestinal, or multivisceral transplants had been given to the recipients. Anti-thymocyte globulin induction preceded approximately three years of tacrolimus and steroid maintenance in all recipients.

The data were produced by immunoSEQ multiplex PCR, yet TCRdb's version contains in-frame clones alone and is incomplete. Found here are 11,000 to 15,000 clones, less than 45% of them singletons; the top ten hold around 15%. Study-wide results and limits: Within the allografts of patients who had graft-donor T cell macrochimerism, graft-versus-host to host-versus-graft clonal ratios were high.

Researchers placed approximately 200,000 CFSE-labeled responder cells in culture with approximately 200,000 irradiated, violet-dye-labeled stimulator cells. Following the reaction, CD3+CD4+ and CD3+CD8+ responders that were proliferating and CFSE-low underwent sorting. This TCR was sampled from a human patient who received an intestinal transplant. Specimen: alloreactive CD8+ T cells from a mixed lymphocyte reaction culture, collected before intestinal transplant. Subset indicated: CFSE-low proliferating T cells sorted from approximately 6-day pre-transplant mixed lymphocyte reaction (GvH or HvG direction). The rearrangement links TRBV4-1 to TRBJ1-5; D is undetermined. The CDR3 nucleotides read TGCGCCAGCAGCCAAGATCTGGGCCAGCCCCAGCATTTT. It is translated as CASSQDLGQPQHF.